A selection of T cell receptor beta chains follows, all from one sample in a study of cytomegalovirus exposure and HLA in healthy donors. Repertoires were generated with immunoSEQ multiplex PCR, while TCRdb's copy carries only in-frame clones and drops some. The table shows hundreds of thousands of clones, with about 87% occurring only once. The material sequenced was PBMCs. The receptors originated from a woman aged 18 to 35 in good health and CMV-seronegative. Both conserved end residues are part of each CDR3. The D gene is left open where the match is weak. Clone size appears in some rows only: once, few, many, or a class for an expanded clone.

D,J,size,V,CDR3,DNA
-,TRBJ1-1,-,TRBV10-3,CAISESGGQREAFF,TGTGCCATCAGTGAGTCAGGCGGACAGCGTGAAGCTTTCTTT
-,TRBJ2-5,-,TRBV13,CASGQGETQYF,TGTGCCAGCGGGCAGGGAGAGACCCAGTACTTC
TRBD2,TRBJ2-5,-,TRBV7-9,CASSGPLAAETQYF,TGTGCCAGCAGCGGGCCACTAGCGGCCGAGACCCAGTACTTC
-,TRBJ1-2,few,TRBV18,CASSNEAPGGYTF,TGTGCCAGCTCTAACGAGGCCCCAGGGGGCTACACCTTC
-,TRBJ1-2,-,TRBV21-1,CASLLLNVPQEGSYRTNFYGYTF,TGTGCCAGCTTACTACTTAACGTGCCCCAGGAGGGAAGTTACAGAACCAACTTCTATGGCTACACCTTC
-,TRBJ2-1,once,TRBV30,CAWSRGDLEQFF,TGTGCCTGGAGTCGAGGGGACTTAGAGCAGTTCTTC
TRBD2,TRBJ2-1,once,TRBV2,CASFSGGYNEQFF,TGTGCCAGCTTTAGCGGGGGTTACAATGAGCAGTTCTTC
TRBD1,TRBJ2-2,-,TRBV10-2,CASRERTGDTGELFF,TGCGCCAGCAGAGAGAGGACAGGGGACACCGGGGAGCTGTTTTTT
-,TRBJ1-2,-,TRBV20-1,CSASAGYTF,TGCAGTGCTAGTGCGGGCTACACCTTC
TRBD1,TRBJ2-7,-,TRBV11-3,CASSTQGAKSYEQYF,TGTGCCAGCAGCACACAGGGGGCGAAATCCTACGAGCAGTACTTC
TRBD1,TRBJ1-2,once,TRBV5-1,CASSLVPGTGCGYTF,TGCGCCAGCAGCTTAGTCCCCGGGACAGGGTGTGGCTACACCTTC
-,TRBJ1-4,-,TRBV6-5,CASSSSTNEKLFF,TGTGCCAGCAGTTCCTCAACTAATGAAAAACTGTTTTTT
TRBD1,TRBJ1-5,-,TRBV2,CARLGQRLNQPQHF,TGTGCCAGATTGGGACAGAGACTTAATCAGCCCCAGCATTTT
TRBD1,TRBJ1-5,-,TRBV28,CASSLRQGHQPQHF,TGTGCCAGCAGTTTAAGACAGGGCCATCAGCCCCAGCATTTT
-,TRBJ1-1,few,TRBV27,CASSWSLNTEAFF,TGTGCCAGCAGTTGGAGCCTTAACACTGAAGCTTTCTTT
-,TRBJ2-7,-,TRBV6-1,CASWAILGDEQYF,TGTGCCAGTTGGGCGATCCTCGGGGACGAGCAGTACTTC
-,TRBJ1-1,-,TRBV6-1,CASSWGHMNTEAFF,TGTGCCAGCAGCTGGGGACATATGAACACTGAAGCTTTCTTT
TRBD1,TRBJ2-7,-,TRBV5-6,CASSLSGTGLFSYEQYF,TGTGCCAGCAGCTTGTCCGGGACAGGCCTATTCTCCTACGAGCAGTACTTC
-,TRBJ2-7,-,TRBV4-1,CASSLDRLGTYEQYF,TGCGCCAGCAGCCTGGACAGACTGGGAACCTACGAGCAGTACTTC
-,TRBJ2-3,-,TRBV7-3,CASSLSGGTDTQYF,TGTGCCAGCAGCTTGTCCGGAGGAACAGATACGCAGTATTTT
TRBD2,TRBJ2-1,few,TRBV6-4,CASSERSSGGNEQFF,TGTGCCAGCAGTGAGCGGTCTAGCGGGGGCAATGAGCAGTTCTTC
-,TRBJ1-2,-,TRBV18,CASSPEAFYGYTF,TGTGCCAGCTCACCTGAGGCGTTCTATGGCTACACCTTC
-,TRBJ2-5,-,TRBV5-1,CASSLTGIRETQYF,TGCGCCAGCAGCTTGACAGGGATACGGGAGACCCAGTACTTC
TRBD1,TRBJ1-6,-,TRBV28,CASSPGQTRSPLHF,TGTGCCAGCAGCCCGGGACAGACGCGTTCCCCCCTCCACTTT
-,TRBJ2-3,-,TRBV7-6,CASSTTADTQYF,TGTGCCAGCAGCACCACCGCGGATACGCAGTATTTT
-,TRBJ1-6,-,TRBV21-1,CASSIVEGEGCKIPNNSPLHF,TGTGCCAGCAGCATTGTCGAGGGGGAGGGCTGTAAGATTCCCAATAATTCACCCCTCCACTTT
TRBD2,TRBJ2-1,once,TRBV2,CASTQQGAGGNEQFF,TGTGCCAGCACCCAACAGGGAGCGGGGGGCAATGAGCAGTTCTTC
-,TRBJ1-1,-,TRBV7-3,CASSLTTGRNTEAFF,TGTGCCAGCAGCTTAACCACCGGGAGGAACACTGAAGCTTTCTTT
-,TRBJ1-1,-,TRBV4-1,CASSQTGPRGAFF,TGCGCCAGCAGCCAAACCGGGCCCCGCGGGGCTTTCTTT
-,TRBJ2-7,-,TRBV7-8,CASSLNERSSYEQYF,TGTGCCAGCAGCTTGAATGAAAGGAGTTCCTACGAGCAGTACTTC
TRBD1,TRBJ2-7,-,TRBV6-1,CASSRQGLYEQYF,TGTGCCAGCAGCCGACAGGGCCTCTACGAGCAGTACTTC
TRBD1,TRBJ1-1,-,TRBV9,CASSGLTGEGSEAFF,TGTGCCAGCAGCGGGTTAACAGGGGAAGGGAGTGAAGCTTTCTTT
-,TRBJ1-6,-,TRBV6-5,CASAGALESPLHF,TGTGCCAGCGCAGGGGCTCTAGAATCACCCCTCCACTTT
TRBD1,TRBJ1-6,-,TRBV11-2,CASSSSGDSNSPLHF,TGTGCCAGCAGCTCATCGGGGGACAGCAATTCACCCCTCCACTTT
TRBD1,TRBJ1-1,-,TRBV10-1,CASSESLGQRKAFF,TGCGCCAGCAGTGAGTCCCTGGGACAGAGGAAAGCTTTCTTT
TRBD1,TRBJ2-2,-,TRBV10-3,CAISDRAGELFF,TGTGCCATCTCTGACAGGGCCGGGGAGCTGTTTTTT
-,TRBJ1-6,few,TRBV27,CASSFKGENPYNSPLHF,TGTGCCAGCAGTTTTAAGGGGGAAAACCCCTATAATTCACCCCTCCACTTT
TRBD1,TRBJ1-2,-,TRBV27,CASSLQGAFNYGYTF,TGTGCCAGCAGTCTACAGGGGGCGTTCAACTATGGCTACACCTTC
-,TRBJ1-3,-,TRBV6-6,CASSYQGNTIYF,TGTGCCAGCAGTTACCAGGGAAACACCATATATTTT
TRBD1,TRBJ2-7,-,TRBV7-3,CASSPGTGRSYEQYF,TGTGCCAGCAGCCCGGGGACAGGCCGCTCCTACGAGCAGTACTTC
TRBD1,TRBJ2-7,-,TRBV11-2,CASSSSGTGSYEQYF,TGTGCCAGCAGCTCATCCGGGACAGGGTCCTACGAGCAGTACTTC
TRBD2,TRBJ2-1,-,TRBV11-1,CASSLAGAGRNNEQFF,TGTGCCAGCAGCTTAGCGGGAGCGGGGCGTAACAATGAGCAGTTCTTC
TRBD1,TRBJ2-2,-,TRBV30,CAWRDRVAGELFF,TGTGCCTGGAGAGACAGGGTCGCCGGGGAGCTGTTTTTT
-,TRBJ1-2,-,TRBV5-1,CASSTDTHGYTF,TGCGCCAGCAGTACCGACACCCATGGCTACACCTTC
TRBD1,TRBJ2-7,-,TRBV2,CASSPGQGAWEQYF,TGTGCCAGCAGTCCGGGACAGGGGGCATGGGAGCAGTACTTC
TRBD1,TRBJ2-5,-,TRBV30,CAWSRRQGVPETQYF,TGTGCCTGGAGCAGGAGACAGGGGGTCCCAGAGACCCAGTACTTC
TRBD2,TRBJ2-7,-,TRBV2,CASRASGGMISYEQYF,TGTGCCAGCAGAGCTAGCGGGGGGATGATCTCCTACGAGCAGTACTTC
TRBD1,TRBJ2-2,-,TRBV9,CASSAPTGDTGELFF,TGTGCCAGCAGCGCCCCCACAGGGGACACCGGGGAGCTGTTTTTT
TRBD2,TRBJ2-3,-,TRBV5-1,CASSLIRTSGEYF,TGCGCCAGCAGCTTGATACGGACTAGCGGGGAGTATTTT